The entry below describes one T cell receptor beta chain. It lacks a known antigen. Base qualities were left out, and no much larger clone turns up one base away. Samples from volunteer blood donors who had recovered from COVID-19 were contributed by a second Seattle source. Whole blood was collected in K2EDTA tubes by collaborating institutions according to the institutions' own protocols. For TCRbeta analysis, collaborators shipped samples as frozen whole blood, isolated PBMCs, or DNA extracted from either of those sample types. TCRbeta CDR3 regions were amplified from genomic DNA using the immunoSEQ Assay, a bias-controlled multiplex PCR. On the authors' methods: Within the assay, amplification of reference gene primers was used to estimate how many nucleated cells each sample contained. To quantify the absolute abundance of each unique TCRbeta CDR3 rearrangement, sequence reads were collapsed and filtered. For each sample, productive Simpson clonality was calculated by taking the square root of Simpson's diversity index across productive rearrangements. The table comes from immuneACCESS by way of TCRdb, which keeps in-frame sequences with V and J called. Part of the clones is missing from these tables; in studies checked, under half for an unresolved V gene and the rest for unknown reasons. V, J and clone size derive from that table, while D and trimming were established from the DNA sequence. The sample table records a few hundred thousand clones; 84% of these occur just once. 1.5% to 1.7% of the sample rests with the top ten.

These data come from a study of blood T cell repertoires in COVID-19 (dated by TCRdb to the early 2020s). General notes on the study: Collaborator samples came from the United States, Italy and Spain and covered acute and convalescent phases of COVID-19. The prospective study material was composed of cDNA or gDNA derived from T cells, B-cell-depleted T cells, or PBMCs. Deeply sampled blood TCRbeta repertoires from subjects exposed to, actively infected with, or recovered from COVID-19 were included in the dataset. The repertoires were made available in a free public database intended to serve as a resource for research on the immune response to SARS-CoV-2. The samples were drawn from the first 160 participants of the ongoing ImmuneRACE study and from over a thousand subjects provided by 6 global collaborators. A de-identified subject ID, COVID-19 status, age in years and sex were almost always included in the sample metadata. Where available, HLA class I and class II types were obtained from metadata supplied by the sample provider rather than from assay-based typing.

Spanning cysteine to phenylalanine, the CDR3 consists of 15 amino acids. Only the CDR3 DNA is retained, 45 bases long and in frame from the first base. CDR1 and CDR2 are read off the germline V gene as SNHLY and FYNNEI. V was cut back by 4 bases and J by 0 bases, leaving a gap of 10 bases between them. Study-level results and caveats: The amount of clinical and demographic metadata varied by source and participant and was provided uncurated.

Sequences were obtained from peripheral blood. The receptor was isolated from a woman between 40 and 55 years old who had recovered from COVID-19. This receptor chain uses TRBV2 and TRBJ2-1; a weak D assignment points to TRBD1 (6 bases agree). The nucleotide sequence reads TGTGCCAGCAGTGGGGGGCTGAGCTCCTACAATGAGCAGTTCTTC. This encodes CASSGGLSSYNEQFF.